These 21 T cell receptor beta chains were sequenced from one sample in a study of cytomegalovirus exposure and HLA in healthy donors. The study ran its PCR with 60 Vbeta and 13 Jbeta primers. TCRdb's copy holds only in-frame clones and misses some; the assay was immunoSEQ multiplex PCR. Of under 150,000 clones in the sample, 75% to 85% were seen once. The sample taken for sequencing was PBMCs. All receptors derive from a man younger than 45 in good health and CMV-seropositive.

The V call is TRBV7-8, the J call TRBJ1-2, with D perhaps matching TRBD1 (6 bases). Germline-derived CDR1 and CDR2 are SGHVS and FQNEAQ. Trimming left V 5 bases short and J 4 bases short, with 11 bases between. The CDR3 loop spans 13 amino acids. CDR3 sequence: CASSPGVPYGYTF. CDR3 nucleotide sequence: TGTGCCAGCAGCCCAGGGGTCCCCTATGGCTACACCTTC.

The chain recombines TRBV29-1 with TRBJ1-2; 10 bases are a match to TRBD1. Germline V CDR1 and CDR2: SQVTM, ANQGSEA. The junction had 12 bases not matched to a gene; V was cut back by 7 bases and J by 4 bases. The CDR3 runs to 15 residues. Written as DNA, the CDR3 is TGCAGCGCGATCGGGACAGGGGATTTTGGCTATGGCTACACCTTC. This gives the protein CSAIGTGDFGYGYTF.

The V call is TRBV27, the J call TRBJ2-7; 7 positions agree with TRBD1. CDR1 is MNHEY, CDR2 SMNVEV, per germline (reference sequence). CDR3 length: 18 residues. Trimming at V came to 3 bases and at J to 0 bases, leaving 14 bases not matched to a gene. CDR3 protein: CASSLSGTDFYPSYEQYF. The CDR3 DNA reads TGTGCCAGCAGTTTGTCCGGGACAGATTTTTACCCCTCCTACGAGCAGTACTTC.

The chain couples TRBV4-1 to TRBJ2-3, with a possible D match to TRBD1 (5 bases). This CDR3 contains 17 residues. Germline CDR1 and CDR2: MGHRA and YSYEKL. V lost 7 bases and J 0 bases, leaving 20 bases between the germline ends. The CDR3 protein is CASTPLLRGRSTDTQYF. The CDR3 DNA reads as TGCGCCAGCACCCCGCTCCTTAGGGGAAGGAGCACAGATACGCAGTATTTT.

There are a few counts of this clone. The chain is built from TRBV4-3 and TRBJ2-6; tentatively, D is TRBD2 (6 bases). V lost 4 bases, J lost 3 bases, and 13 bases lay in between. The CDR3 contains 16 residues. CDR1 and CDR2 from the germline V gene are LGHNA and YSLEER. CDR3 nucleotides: TGCGCCAGCAGCCTCACGGAGGGTGATGGGGCCAACGTCCTGACTTTC. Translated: CASSLTEGDGANVLTF.

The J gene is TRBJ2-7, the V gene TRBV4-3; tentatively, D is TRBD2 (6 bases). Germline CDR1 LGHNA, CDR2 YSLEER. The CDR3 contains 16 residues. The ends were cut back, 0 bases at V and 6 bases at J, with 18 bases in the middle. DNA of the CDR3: TGCGCCAGCAGCCAAGAAAGTCAACTAGCTTTTGGCGAGCAGTACTTC. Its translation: CASSQESQLAFGEQYF.

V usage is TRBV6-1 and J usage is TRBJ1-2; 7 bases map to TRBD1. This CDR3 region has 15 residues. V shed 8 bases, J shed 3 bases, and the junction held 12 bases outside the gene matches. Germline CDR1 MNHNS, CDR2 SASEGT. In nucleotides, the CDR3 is TGTGCCAGCTGCCCAGGGGGACTTTCAGACTATGGCTACACCTTC. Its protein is CASCPGGLSDYGYTF.

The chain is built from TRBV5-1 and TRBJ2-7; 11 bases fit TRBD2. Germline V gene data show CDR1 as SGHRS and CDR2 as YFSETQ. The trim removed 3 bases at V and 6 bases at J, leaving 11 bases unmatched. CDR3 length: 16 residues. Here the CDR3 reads CASSWITSGSAGEQYF. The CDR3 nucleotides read TGCGCCAGCAGCTGGATTACTAGCGGGAGCGCCGGCGAGCAGTACTTC.

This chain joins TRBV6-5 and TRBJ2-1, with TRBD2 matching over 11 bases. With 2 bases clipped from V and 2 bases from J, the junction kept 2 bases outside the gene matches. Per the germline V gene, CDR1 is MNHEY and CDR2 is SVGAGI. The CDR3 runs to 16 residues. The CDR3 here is CASSYLLAGAYNEQFF. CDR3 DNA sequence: TGTGCCAGCAGTTACCTACTAGCGGGGGCCTACAATGAGCAGTTCTTC.

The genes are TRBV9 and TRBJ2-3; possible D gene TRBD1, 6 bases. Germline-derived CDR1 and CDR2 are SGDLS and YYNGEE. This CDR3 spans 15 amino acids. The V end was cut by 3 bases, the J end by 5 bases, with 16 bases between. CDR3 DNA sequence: TGTGCCAGCAGCGGACAAGACAGGACATTAGATACGCAGTATTTT. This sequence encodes CASSGQDRTLDTQYF.

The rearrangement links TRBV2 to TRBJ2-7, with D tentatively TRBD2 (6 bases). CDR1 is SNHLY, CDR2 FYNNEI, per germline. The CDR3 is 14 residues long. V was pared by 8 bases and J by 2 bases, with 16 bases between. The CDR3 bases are TGTGCCAGCGGAGCGGGTAACGTCCCCTACGAGCAGTACTTC. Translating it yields CASGAGNVPYEQYF.

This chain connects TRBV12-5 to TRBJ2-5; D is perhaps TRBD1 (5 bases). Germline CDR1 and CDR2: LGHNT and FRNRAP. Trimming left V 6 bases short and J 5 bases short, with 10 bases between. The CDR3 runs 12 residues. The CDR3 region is CASGYRIETQYF. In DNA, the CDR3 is TGTGCTAGTGGCTACAGGATCGAGACCCAGTACTTC.

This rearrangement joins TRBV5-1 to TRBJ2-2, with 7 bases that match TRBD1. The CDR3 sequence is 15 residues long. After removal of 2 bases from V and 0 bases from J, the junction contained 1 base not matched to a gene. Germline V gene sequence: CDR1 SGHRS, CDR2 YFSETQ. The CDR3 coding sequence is TGCGCCAGCAGCTTTGGGACAGCGAACACCGGGGAGCTGTTTTTT. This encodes CASSFGTANTGELFF.

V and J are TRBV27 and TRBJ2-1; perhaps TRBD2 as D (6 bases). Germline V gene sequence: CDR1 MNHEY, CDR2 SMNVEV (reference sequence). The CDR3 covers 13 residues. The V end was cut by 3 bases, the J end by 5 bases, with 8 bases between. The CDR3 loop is CASSFGGNNEQFF. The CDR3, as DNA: TGTGCCAGCAGTTTCGGAGGGAACAATGAGCAGTTCTTC.

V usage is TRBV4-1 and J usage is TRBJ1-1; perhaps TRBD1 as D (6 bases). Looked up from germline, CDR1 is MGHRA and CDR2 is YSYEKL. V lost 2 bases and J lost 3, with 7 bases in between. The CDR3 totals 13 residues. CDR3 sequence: CASSQTGYTEAFF. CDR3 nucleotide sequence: TGCGCCAGCAGCCAAACAGGGTACACTGAAGCTTTCTTT.

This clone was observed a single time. CDR3 bases: TGCGCCAGCAGCCTACTAGCGGGAGGGCTCGGTGACAATGAGCAGTTCTTC. It yields the protein CASSLLAGGLGDNEQFF. This chain links TRBV4-3 with TRBJ2-1; 13 positions match TRBD2. This CDR3 spans 17 amino acids. Germline loops: CDR1 LGHNA, CDR2 YSLEER. J lost 5 bases, V lost 4 bases, and 8 bases had no gene match.

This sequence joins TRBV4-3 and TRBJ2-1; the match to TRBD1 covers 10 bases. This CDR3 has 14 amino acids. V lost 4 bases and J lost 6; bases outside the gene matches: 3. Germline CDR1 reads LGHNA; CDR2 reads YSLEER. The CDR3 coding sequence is TGCGCCAGCAGCCTGGGACAGGGGATCAATGAGCAGTTCTTC. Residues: CASSLGQGINEQFF.

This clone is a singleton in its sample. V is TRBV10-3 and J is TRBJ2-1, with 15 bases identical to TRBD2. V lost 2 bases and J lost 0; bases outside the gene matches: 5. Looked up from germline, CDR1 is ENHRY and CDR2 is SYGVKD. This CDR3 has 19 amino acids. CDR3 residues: CAISEVGTSGGSSYNEQFF. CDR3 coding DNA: TGTGCCATCAGTGAGGTTGGGACTAGCGGGGGGAGCTCCTACAATGAGCAGTTCTTC.

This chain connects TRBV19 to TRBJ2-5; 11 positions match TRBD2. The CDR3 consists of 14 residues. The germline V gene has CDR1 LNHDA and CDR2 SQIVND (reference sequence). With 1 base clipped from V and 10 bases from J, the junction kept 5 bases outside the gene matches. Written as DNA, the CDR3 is TGTGCCAGTAGTATAGGCGGTAGCGGGGGGGACCAGTACTTC. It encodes CASSIGGSGGDQYF.

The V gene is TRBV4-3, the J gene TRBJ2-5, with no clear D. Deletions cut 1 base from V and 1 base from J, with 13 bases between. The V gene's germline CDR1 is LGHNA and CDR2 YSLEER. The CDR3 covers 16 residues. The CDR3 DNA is TGCGCCAGCAGCCAAGGTGCGCTTCACCTCCAAGAGACCCAGTACTTC. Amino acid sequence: CASSQGALHLQETQYF.

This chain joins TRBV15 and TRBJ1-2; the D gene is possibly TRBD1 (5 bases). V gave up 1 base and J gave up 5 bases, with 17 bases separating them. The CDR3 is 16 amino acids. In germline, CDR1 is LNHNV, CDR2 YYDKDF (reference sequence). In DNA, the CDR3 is TGTGCCACCAGCAGAGGGGAGGGGCTTGGGGATTATGGCTACACCTTC. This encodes CATSRGEGLGDYGYTF.